The 4 T cell receptor beta chains given below trace back to one sample, sequenced in a study of Ad26.COV2.S vaccination and SARS-CoV-2 variants. The table came from immunoSEQ multiplex PCR; TCRdb's copy has only in-frame clones and leaves some out. Here the sample spans about 680,000 clones, roughly 90% being singletons. Regarding treatment: about 20 received Ad26.COV2.S at low or high dose, single or two shots; 5 received placebo; per-sample allocation not given. Material that was analyzed had been drawn on day 63 after the first vaccine or placebo injection. The specimen was peripheral blood, collected in a trial of Ad26.COV2.S vaccine versus placebo. The receptors were gathered from a person aged 18 to 59 who received the Ad26.COV2.S COVID-19 vaccine or a placebo.

V and J are TRBV4-3 and TRBJ1-6; the D is unclear. Trimming shortened V by 0 bases and J by 8 bases, and 8 bases separated the two germline ends. CDR1 is LGHNA and CDR2 is YSLEER in the germline V gene. The CDR3 is 14 amino acids. CDR3 protein: CASSQDRVYSPLHF. The CDR3 nucleotides are TGCGCCAGCAGCCAAGATAGGGTTTATTCACCCCTCCACTTT.

This clone turned up a few times. The V and J genes are TRBV3-1 (or the pseudogene TRBV3-2) and TRBJ1-5; no clear D. This CDR3 is built from 12 residues. The germline V gene has CDR1 LGHDT and CDR2 YNNKEL (reference sequence). V lost 4 bases to trimming and J lost 6 bases, with 7 bases between them. The CDR3 protein is CASSPRGQPQHF. Here the CDR3 DNA reads TGTGCCAGCAGCCCTAGAGGTCAGCCCCAGCATTTT.

The CDR3 nucleotides are TGCGCCAGCAGCTTGGCCGGGACTAGCGGGGGTCGGGAGCTGTTTTTT. Its protein product is CASSLAGTSGGRELFF. V usage is TRBV5-1 and J usage is TRBJ2-2; the match to TRBD2 covers 14 bases. The CDR3 consists of 16 residues. V shed 0 bases, J shed 9 bases, and the junction held 4 bases outside the gene matches. Germline lookup yields CDR1 SGHRS and CDR2 YFSETQ.

The V call is TRBV7-9, the J call TRBJ1-5; D is perhaps TRBD1 (5 bases). This CDR3 comprises 15 residues. V was trimmed by 1 base and J by 6 bases, leaving 13 bases between them. Per germline, CDR1 SEHNR and CDR2 FQNEAQ (reference sequence). CDR3 coding DNA: TGTGCCAGCAGCTTAGGCGCAGGGTTCGGTCAGCCCCAGCATTTT. Its translation is CASSLGAGFGQPQHF.